This T cell receptor beta chain was observed in a study of blood T cell repertoires in COVID-19. As processed by the authors: It was from reference gene primer amplification that nucleated cell counts were estimated. Method: immunoSEQ multiplex PCR; TCRdb's copy keeps in-frame clones and lacks some. Clone size and the V and J calls come from that table; the DNA yielded D and trimming. The sample yields over 200,000 clones, around 80% seen once. The TCR was taken from a human donor in a cohort sampled during active COVID-19. Specimen: peripheral blood.

CDR3 sequence (DNA): TGCGCCAGCAGCCGGGGGAGGGGCGGCAGCTACGAGCAGTACTTC. It encodes CASSRGRGGSYEQYF. V usage is TRBV4-3 and J usage is TRBJ2-7; 7 bases agree with TRBD2. CDR3 length equals 15 residues. In germline, CDR1 is LGHNA, CDR2 YSLEER. V shed 4 bases and J 3 bases; nucleotides not matched to a gene: 9.